The clone carrying this T cell receptor beta chain was recorded at least ten times. This specimen belongs to a study of early T cells in non-severe SARS-CoV-2 infection. CDR1 is SGHDN and CDR2 is FVKESK in the germline V gene. The CDR3 loop spans 16 amino acids. J lost 3 bases, V lost 4 bases, and 7 bases had no gene match. TCRdb redid the calling of the 5' RACE reads with MiXCR, one entry per CDR3 protein. The sample lists roughly 100,000 distinct CDR3 sequences, about 13% seen once, with approximately 2.3% in the top ten. The receptor comes from an adult who was a healthcare worker with PCR-confirmed SARS-CoV-2 infection or an uninfected control (not recorded which). The J gene is TRBJ2-3, the V gene TRBV14; 10 bases align to TRBD1. Sequencing was performed on whole blood. In nucleotides, the CDR3 is TGTGCCAGCAGCCCCAGACAGGGGGCGCGAACAGATACGCAGTATTTT. Its translation is CASSPRQGARTDTQYF.